This entry features one T cell receptor (beta chain) sequence. Its antigen remains unidentified. The sample comes from a study of early T cells in non-severe SARS-CoV-2 infection. Study background: Sequenced material consisted of bulk RNA (from unsorted whole blood), and chains were unpaired. Study observations and caveats: Anti-spike CD8 responses were favored in VDJdb matching, and private and CD4 specificities were missed.

Each single cDNA molecule received a unique molecular identifier. From the 5' RACE reads, TCRdb called clonotypes with MiXCR, one entry per CDR3 protein. This sample yields around 78,000 distinct CDR3 sequences, of which over 13% are seen a single time; approximately 3.3% belongs to the top ten. Specimen: whole blood. The receptor comes from an adult who was a healthcare worker with PCR-confirmed SARS-CoV-2 infection or an uninfected control (not recorded which).

The CDR3 nucleotides are TGCGCCAGCAGCCAAGAACCGGGCCTTAGCTCCTACGAGCAGTACTTC. Translation gives CASSQEPGLSSYEQYF. The rearrangement joins TRBV4-1 to TRBJ2-7; D remains ambiguous. The length of the CDR3 is 16 residues. CDR1 and CDR2 from the germline V gene are MGHRA and YSYEKL. Trimming left V 0 bases short and J 0 bases short, with 12 bases between.